This note documents a single TCR beta chain sequence. Trimming removed 3 bases at V and 4 bases at J, with 12 bases between. The germline V gene encodes CDR1 PRHDT and CDR2 FYEKMQ (reference sequence). The CDR3 contains 14 residues. In the original processing: Quantification of nucleated cells was approximated via reference gene primer amplification. The assay was immunoSEQ multiplex PCR, and TCRdb's table has in-frame clones only and misses some. The V and J calls and clone size are taken from that table; D and trimming were inferred from the DNA. The profile shows 45,000 to 50,000 clones, roughly nine tenths of them singletons. The sample originates from a study of blood T cell repertoires in COVID-19.

Sample: peripheral blood. The chain employs TRBV13 and TRBJ1-1, with a possible D match to TRBD1 (5 bases). The source of this sequence is a human donor in a cohort sampled during active COVID-19. The CDR3, as DNA: TGTGCCAGCAGCTTGTCAGGGTTAGGCACTGAAGCTTTCTTT. Its protein product is CASSLSGLGTEAFF.